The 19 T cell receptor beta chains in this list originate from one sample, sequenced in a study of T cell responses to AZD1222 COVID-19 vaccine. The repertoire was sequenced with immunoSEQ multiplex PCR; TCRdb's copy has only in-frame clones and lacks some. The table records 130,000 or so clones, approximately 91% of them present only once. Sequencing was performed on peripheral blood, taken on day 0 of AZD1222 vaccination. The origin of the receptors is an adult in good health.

CDR3 amino acids: CASSFWGREAKNIQYF. The CDR3 nucleotides read TGCGCCAGCAGTTTTTGGGGGCGCGAAGCCAAAAACATTCAGTACTTC. This chain connects TRBV10-1 to TRBJ2-4; TRBD1 might be the D (6 bases). Germline V gene data show CDR1 as WNHNN and CDR2 as SYGVQD (reference sequence). CDR3 length equals 16 residues. V shed 5 bases and J shed 0 bases, with 14 bases lying between them.

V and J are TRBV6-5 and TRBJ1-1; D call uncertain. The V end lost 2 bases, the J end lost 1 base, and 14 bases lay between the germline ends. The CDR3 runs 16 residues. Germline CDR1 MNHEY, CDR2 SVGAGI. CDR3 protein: CASSYRAPRTNTEAFF. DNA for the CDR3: TGTGCCAGCAGTTACAGGGCGCCGCGAACGAACACTGAAGCTTTCTTT.

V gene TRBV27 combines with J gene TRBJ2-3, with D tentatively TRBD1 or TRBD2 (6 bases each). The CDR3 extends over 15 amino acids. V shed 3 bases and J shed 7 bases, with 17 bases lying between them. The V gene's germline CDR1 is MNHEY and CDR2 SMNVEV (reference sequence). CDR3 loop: CASSLVGGPVNTQYF. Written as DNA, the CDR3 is TGTGCCAGCAGTTTGGTCGGGGGCCCAGTAAATACGCAGTATTTT.

The CDR3 sequence is CATKYRGGQPQHF. CDR3 coding DNA: TGTGCCACCAAATACAGGGGAGGGCAGCCCCAGCATTTT. The rearrangement links TRBV6-5 to TRBJ1-5, with 7 bases that match TRBD1. The germline V gene encodes CDR1 MNHEY and CDR2 SVGAGI. With 10 bases clipped from V and 7 bases from J, the junction kept 10 bases outside the gene matches. This CDR3 comprises 13 residues.

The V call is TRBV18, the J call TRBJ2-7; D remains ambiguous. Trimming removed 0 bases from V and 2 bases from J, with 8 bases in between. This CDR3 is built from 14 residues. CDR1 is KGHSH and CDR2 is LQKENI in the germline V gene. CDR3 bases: TGTGCCAGCTCACCACCGGTCAGTACCTACGAGCAGTACTTC. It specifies CASSPPVSTYEQYF.

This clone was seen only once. The CDR3 DNA follows: TGTGCCAGCAGTCGGACTAGCGGGGGGGCCGGGGGAGAGACCCAGTACTTC. Its protein is CASSRTSGGAGGETQYF. The chain carries TRBV6-6 and TRBJ2-5, with 15 nucleotides matching TRBD2. This CDR3 is built from 17 residues. Unmatched junction bases numbered 8, after V lost 5 bases and J lost 4 bases. In germline, CDR1 is MNHNY, CDR2 SVGAGI (reference sequence).

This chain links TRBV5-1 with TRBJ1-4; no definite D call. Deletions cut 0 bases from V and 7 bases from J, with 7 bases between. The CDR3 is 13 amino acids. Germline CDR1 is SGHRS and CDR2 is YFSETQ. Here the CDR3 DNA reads TGCGCCAGCAGCTTGGACCTAACTGAAAAACTGTTTTTT. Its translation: CASSLDLTEKLFF.

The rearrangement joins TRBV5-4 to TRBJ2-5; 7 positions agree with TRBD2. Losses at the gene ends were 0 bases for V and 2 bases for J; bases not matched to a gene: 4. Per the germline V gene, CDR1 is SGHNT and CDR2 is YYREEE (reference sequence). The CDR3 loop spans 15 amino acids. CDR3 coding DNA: TGTGCCAGCAGCTTGGCAGGGCGGGGGCAAGAGACCCAGTACTTC. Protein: CASSLAGRGQETQYF.

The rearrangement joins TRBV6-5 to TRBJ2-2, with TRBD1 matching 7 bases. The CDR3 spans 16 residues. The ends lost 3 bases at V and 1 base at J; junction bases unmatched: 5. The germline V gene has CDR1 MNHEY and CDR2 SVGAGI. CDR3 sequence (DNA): TGTGCCAGCAGTTATGGGACAGAGTTGAACACCGGGGAGCTGTTTTTT. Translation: CASSYGTELNTGELFF.

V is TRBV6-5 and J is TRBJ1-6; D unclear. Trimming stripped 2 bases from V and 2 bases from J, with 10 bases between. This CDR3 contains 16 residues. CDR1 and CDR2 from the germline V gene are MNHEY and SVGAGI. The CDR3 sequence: CASSYIGKPYNSPLHF. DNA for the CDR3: TGTGCCAGCAGTTACATCGGGAAACCCTATAATTCACCCCTCCACTTT.

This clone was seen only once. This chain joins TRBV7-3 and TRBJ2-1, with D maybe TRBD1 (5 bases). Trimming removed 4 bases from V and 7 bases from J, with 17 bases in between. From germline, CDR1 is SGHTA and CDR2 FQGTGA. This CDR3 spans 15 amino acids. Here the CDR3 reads CASSSQPGIENEQFF. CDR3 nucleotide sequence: TGTGCCAGCAGCTCCCAACCAGGGATCGAAAATGAGCAGTTCTTC.

The CDR3 loop is CSVGVLREGLGEQYF. The CDR3 DNA is TGCAGCGTTGGGGTTCTCCGGGAGGGCCTTGGAGAGCAGTACTTC. This chain joins TRBV29-1 and TRBJ2-7; TRBD2 agrees at 8 bases. V was pared by 4 bases and J by 7 bases, with 15 bases of the junction left unmatched. The CDR3 totals 15 residues. Germline CDR1 is SQVTM and CDR2 is ANQGSEA.

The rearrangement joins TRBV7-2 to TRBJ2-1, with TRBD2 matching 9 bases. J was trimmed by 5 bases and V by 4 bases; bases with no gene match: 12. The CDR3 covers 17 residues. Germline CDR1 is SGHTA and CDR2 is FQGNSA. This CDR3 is CASSSKVSSGGHNEQFF. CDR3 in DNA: TGTGCCAGCAGCTCAAAAGTGAGTAGCGGGGGACACAATGAGCAGTTCTTC.

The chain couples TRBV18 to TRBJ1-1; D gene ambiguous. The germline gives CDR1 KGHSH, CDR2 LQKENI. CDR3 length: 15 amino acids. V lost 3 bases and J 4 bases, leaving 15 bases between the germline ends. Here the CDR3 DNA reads TGTGCCAGCTCACCTGCCAAGACGGCCAGCACTGAAGCTTTCTTT. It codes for CASSPAKTASTEAFF.

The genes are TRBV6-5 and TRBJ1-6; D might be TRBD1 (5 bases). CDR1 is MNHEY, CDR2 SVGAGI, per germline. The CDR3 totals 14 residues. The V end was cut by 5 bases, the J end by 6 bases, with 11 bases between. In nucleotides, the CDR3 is TGTGCCAGCAGTCCGAGACAGCCTAATTCACCCCTCCACTTT. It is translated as CASSPRQPNSPLHF.

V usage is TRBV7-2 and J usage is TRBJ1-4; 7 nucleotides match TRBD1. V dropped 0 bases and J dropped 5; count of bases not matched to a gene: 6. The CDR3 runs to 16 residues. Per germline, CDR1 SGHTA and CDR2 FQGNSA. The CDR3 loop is CASSLAGTEANEKLFF. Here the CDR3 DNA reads TGTGCCAGCAGCTTAGCTGGGACAGAAGCCAATGAAAAACTGTTTTTT.

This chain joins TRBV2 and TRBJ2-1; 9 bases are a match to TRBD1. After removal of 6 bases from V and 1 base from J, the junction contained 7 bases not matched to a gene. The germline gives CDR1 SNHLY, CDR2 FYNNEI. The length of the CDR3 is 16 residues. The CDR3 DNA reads TGTGCCAGCAGCGTTGCCGGGACAGGGTCCTACAATGAGCAGTTCTTC. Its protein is CASSVAGTGSYNEQFF.

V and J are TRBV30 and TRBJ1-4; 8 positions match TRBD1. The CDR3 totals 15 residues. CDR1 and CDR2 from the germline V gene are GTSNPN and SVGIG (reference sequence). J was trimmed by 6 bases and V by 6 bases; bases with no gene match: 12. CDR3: CACTPLGQGYEKLFF. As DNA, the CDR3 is TGTGCCTGCACCCCCCTAGGACAGGGATATGAAAAACTGTTTTTT.

The CDR3 spells CASSPRNQPQHF. The CDR3 DNA is TGTGCCAGCAGCCCCCGTAATCAGCCCCAGCATTTT. The chain employs TRBV7-8 and TRBJ1-5; D uncertain. Trimming shortened V by 5 bases and J by 4 bases, and 6 bases separated the two germline ends. There are 12 residues in the CDR3. CDR1 is SGHVS, CDR2 FQNEAQ, per germline. Together with reference TRBV7-8 and TRBJ1-5, the CDR3 gives the full variable domain: GAGVSQSPRYKVAKRGQDVALRCDPISGHVSLFWYQQALGQGPEFLTYFQNEAQLDKSGLPSDRFFAERPEGSVSTLKIQRTQQEDSAVYLCASSPRNQPQHFGDGTRLSIL.